In its sample, the clone carrying this T cell receptor beta chain was seen many times. This sample was included in a study of T cells in Graves' hyperthyroidism and ophthalmopathy. This CDR3 has 15 residues. The germline V and J ends were trimmed by 5 bases and 5 bases, with 18 bases remaining between them. Germline-derived CDR1 and CDR2 are MDHEN and SYDVKM. Using RNA transcripts as the source, TCR beta CDR3 regions were amplified. During a first-round RT-PCR of the TCR CDR3, the HTBI primer set was used. TCRdb used MiXCR to reprocess the multiplex PCR reads, holding one entry per CDR3 protein. The profile shows 500,000 to 550,000 distinct CDR3 sequences, less than 25% of them singletons.

The sample consisted of blood. The chain carries TRBV28 and TRBJ1-2; a possible D gene is TRBD1 (5 bases). The source is a man between 18 and 29 years old with Graves' hyperthyroidism. In DNA, the CDR3 is TGTGCCAGCAGTCTCCTCACATCGACAGCTTATGGCTACACCTTC. Its protein product is CASSLLTSTAYGYTF.